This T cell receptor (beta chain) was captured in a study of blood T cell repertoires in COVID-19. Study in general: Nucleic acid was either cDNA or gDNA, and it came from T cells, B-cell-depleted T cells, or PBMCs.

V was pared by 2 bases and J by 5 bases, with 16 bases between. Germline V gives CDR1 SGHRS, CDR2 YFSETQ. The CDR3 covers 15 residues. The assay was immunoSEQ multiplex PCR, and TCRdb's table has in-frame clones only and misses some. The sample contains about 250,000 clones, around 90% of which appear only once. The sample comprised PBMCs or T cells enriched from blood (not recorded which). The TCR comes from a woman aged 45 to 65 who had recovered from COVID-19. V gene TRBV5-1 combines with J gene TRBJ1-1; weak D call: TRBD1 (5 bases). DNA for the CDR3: TGCGCCAGCAGCTTTTGGACCGCACGGGGGACTGAAGCTTTCTTT. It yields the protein CASSFWTARGTEAFF.